Detailed here is one TCR beta chain. Germline V gene sequence: CDR1 SGHDT, CDR2 YYEEEE. There are 15 residues in the CDR3. V lost 4 bases to trimming and J lost 5 bases; unmatched junction nucleotides: 8. The data are from a study of shared clonotypes between healthy human individuals. It was 150 to 200 ng DNA, 25,000 to 35,000 T cell genomes, that sorted-subset replicate PCRs used. The data were produced by immunoSEQ multiplex PCR, yet TCRdb's version contains in-frame clones alone and is incomplete. This table has approximately 2,300,000 clones, about nine tenths appearing once. The chain uses TRBV5-6 and TRBJ2-2; 7 bases line up with TRBD2. The TCR originated in a man between 18 and 35 years old in good health. Some clones in this sample may be carry-over from other donors' samples. Material for sequencing was naive CD4+ T cells from PBMCs. Subset specified: CD45RA+ positively selected. The CDR3 nucleotides are TGTGCCAGCAGCGAACTGGCGGGAGTAACCGGGGAGCTGTTTTTT. Encoded protein: CASSELAGVTGELFF.